Listed below are T cell receptor beta chains from one sample, sequenced in a study of blood T cell repertoires in COVID-19. The table came from immunoSEQ multiplex PCR; TCRdb's copy has only in-frame clones and leaves some out. Of 270,000 or so clones listed, 85% to 90% are singletons. The sequencing sample was made of peripheral blood. These receptors all stem from a woman under 40 with COVID-19, enrolled during active disease. CDR3s include the opening cysteine and the closing phenylalanine or tryptophan. Each record gives: D gene, CDR3 length, V gene, clone size, J gene, CDR3 DNA, CDR3 protein. A D gene is named only where the DNA matches it firmly. Only part of the rows carry a size: once, few, many, or a class if the clone is expanded.

d_call: NA
cdr3_length: 13
v_call: TRBV6-2/TRBV6-3
clone_size: NA
j_call: TRBJ2-7
cdr3_nt: TGTGCCAGCAGTTACGGCGGGGTCGCGGCAAAGTACTTC
cdr3_aa: CASSYGGVAAKYF

d_call: NA
cdr3_length: 17
v_call: TRBV30
clone_size: NA
j_call: TRBJ2-2
cdr3_nt: TGTGCCTGGAGTGTAGTTCGTGGCGGGATATACACCGGGGAGCTGTTTTTT
cdr3_aa: CAWSVVRGGIYTGELFF

d_call: NA
cdr3_length: 14
v_call: TRBV23-1
clone_size: NA
j_call: TRBJ2-1
cdr3_nt: TGCGCCAGCAGTCAACCGCGGGGCTACAATGAGCAGTTCTTC
cdr3_aa: CASSQPRGYNEQFF

d_call: TRBD2
cdr3_length: 24
v_call: TRBV5-1
clone_size: NA
j_call: TRBJ2-1
cdr3_nt: TGCGCCAGCAGCCACCCCCCGTCGCTGGGGCCTCAGACTAGCGGACATAACTCCTACAATGAGCAGTTCTTC
cdr3_aa: CASSHPPSLGPQTSGHNSYNEQFF

d_call: NA
cdr3_length: 12
v_call: TRBV13
clone_size: NA
j_call: TRBJ1-6
cdr3_nt: TGTGCCAGCAGCTCCTTACAGGAAACCCTCCACTTT
cdr3_aa: CASSSLQETLHF

d_call: TRBD1
cdr3_length: 15
v_call: TRBV7-9
clone_size: NA
j_call: TRBJ2-7
cdr3_nt: TGTGCCAGCAGCCCCCCCAGGACAGGTCCCTACGAGCAGTACTTC
cdr3_aa: CASSPPRTGPYEQYF

d_call: NA
cdr3_length: 17
v_call: TRBV6-6
clone_size: NA
j_call: TRBJ1-3
cdr3_nt: TGTGCCAGCAGCCGAAAGCCTTACACTGCGGCTGGAAACACCATATATTTT
cdr3_aa: CASSRKPYTAAGNTIYF

d_call: TRBD2
cdr3_length: 13
v_call: TRBV19
clone_size: NA
j_call: TRBJ2-7
cdr3_nt: TGTGCCAGTAGTATAGCCCCAGGGACTATGGAGTACTTC
cdr3_aa: CASSIAPGTMEYF

d_call: NA
cdr3_length: 17
v_call: TRBV4-1
clone_size: NA
j_call: TRBJ2-2
cdr3_nt: TGCGCCAGCAGCCAAGAACACAGACTACTCGGCGCCGGGGAGCTGTTTTTT
cdr3_aa: CASSQEHRLLGAGELFF

d_call: TRBD2
cdr3_length: 15
v_call: TRBV5-1
clone_size: few
j_call: TRBJ2-2
cdr3_nt: TGCGCCAGCAGCTTGCTAGCGGGGGCCGCCGGGGAGCTGTTTTTT
cdr3_aa: CASSLLAGAAGELFF

d_call: NA
cdr3_length: 13
v_call: TRBV4-2
clone_size: NA
j_call: TRBJ1-1
cdr3_nt: TGTGCCAGCAGCCACGAACAGAACACTGAAGCTTTCTTT
cdr3_aa: CASSHEQNTEAFF

d_call: NA
cdr3_length: 15
v_call: TRBV10-3
clone_size: NA
j_call: TRBJ2-2
cdr3_nt: TGTGCCATCAGTCCCAGGGCCGTGAACACCGGGGAGCTGTTTTTT
cdr3_aa: CAISPRAVNTGELFF

d_call: NA
cdr3_length: 13
v_call: TRBV9
clone_size: NA
j_call: TRBJ2-5
cdr3_nt: TGTGCCAGCAGCGTATTAGCGCAGGAGACCCAGTACTTC
cdr3_aa: CASSVLAQETQYF

d_call: NA
cdr3_length: 13
v_call: TRBV5-1
clone_size: NA
j_call: TRBJ2-1
cdr3_nt: TGCGCCAGCAGCCCTACAGCAAGTAATGAGCAGTTCTTC
cdr3_aa: CASSPTASNEQFF

d_call: NA
cdr3_length: 16
v_call: TRBV23-1
clone_size: NA
j_call: TRBJ2-7
cdr3_nt: TGCGCCAGCAGTCAAATACGTGGGGCAGGGGACTACGAGCAGTACTTC
cdr3_aa: CASSQIRGAGDYEQYF

d_call: TRBD1
cdr3_length: 16
v_call: TRBV19
clone_size: NA
j_call: TRBJ2-7
cdr3_nt: TGTGCCAGTAGTTCTCCCAGGACAGGGGGTTTTTACGAGCAGTACTTC
cdr3_aa: CASSSPRTGGFYEQYF

d_call: TRBD1
cdr3_length: 13
v_call: TRBV11-3
clone_size: NA
j_call: TRBJ1-2
cdr3_nt: TGTGCCAGCAGCTGGACAGGGGGTTATGGCTACACCTTC
cdr3_aa: CASSWTGGYGYTF

d_call: NA
cdr3_length: 15
v_call: TRBV5-8
clone_size: NA
j_call: TRBJ2-6
cdr3_nt: TGTGCCAGCAGCTTGGGAGGCACTGGGGCCAACGTCCTGACTTTC
cdr3_aa: CASSLGGTGANVLTF

d_call: NA
cdr3_length: 12
v_call: TRBV28
clone_size: NA
j_call: TRBJ1-5
cdr3_nt: TGTGCCAGTCAGCAGGGGTATCAGCCCCAGCATTTT
cdr3_aa: CASQQGYQPQHF

d_call: NA
cdr3_length: 14
v_call: TRBV5-1
clone_size: NA
j_call: TRBJ2-7
cdr3_nt: TGCGCCAGCAGCTTGGAAGGGGCCACCTACGAGCAGTACTTC
cdr3_aa: CASSLEGATYEQYF

d_call: TRBD1
cdr3_length: 14
v_call: TRBV5-1
clone_size: few
j_call: TRBJ1-2
cdr3_nt: TGCGCCAGCAGCTTTACAGGGGGCGCGTTTGGCTACACCTTC
cdr3_aa: CASSFTGGAFGYTF

d_call: NA
cdr3_length: 12
v_call: TRBV4-1
clone_size: NA
j_call: TRBJ2-2
cdr3_nt: TGCGCCAGCATCACAGACACCGGGGAGCTGTTTTTT
cdr3_aa: CASITDTGELFF

d_call: TRBD1
cdr3_length: 14
v_call: TRBV7-9
clone_size: few
j_call: TRBJ2-7
cdr3_nt: TGTGCCAGCGGGCTCCAGGGGGAAGGTTACGAGCAGTACTTC
cdr3_aa: CASGLQGEGYEQYF

d_call: TRBD1
cdr3_length: 16
v_call: TRBV6-1
clone_size: few
j_call: TRBJ1-2
cdr3_nt: TGTGCCAGCAGTGAATCGAGGACCGGGACAGGGCATGGCTACACCTTC
cdr3_aa: CASSESRTGTGHGYTF

d_call: TRBD2
cdr3_length: 15
v_call: TRBV2
clone_size: NA
j_call: TRBJ2-3
cdr3_nt: TGTGCCAGCAGTGACCCGGGACTAGCAAGAGATACGCAGTATTTT
cdr3_aa: CASSDPGLARDTQYF

d_call: NA
cdr3_length: 12
v_call: TRBV15
clone_size: NA
j_call: TRBJ1-5
cdr3_nt: TGTGCCACCAGCAGAGTCGGTCAGCCCCAGCATTTT
cdr3_aa: CATSRVGQPQHF

d_call: NA
cdr3_length: 15
v_call: TRBV3-1/TRBV3-2
clone_size: NA
j_call: TRBJ2-5
cdr3_nt: TGTGCCAGCAGCCAAGACCCATTTGGACTGGAGACCCAGTACTTC
cdr3_aa: CASSQDPFGLETQYF

d_call: NA
cdr3_length: 17
v_call: TRBV30
clone_size: few
j_call: TRBJ1-1
cdr3_nt: TGTGCCTGGAGTGCCGCGACCCCGATAACGGGGAACACTGAAGCTTTCTTT
cdr3_aa: CAWSAATPITGNTEAFF

d_call: NA
cdr3_length: 13
v_call: TRBV2
clone_size: few
j_call: TRBJ1-5
cdr3_nt: TGTGCCAGCGCGGGGAGGGTAAATCAGCCCCAGCATTTT
cdr3_aa: CASAGRVNQPQHF

d_call: NA
cdr3_length: 14
v_call: TRBV30
clone_size: NA
j_call: TRBJ1-5
cdr3_nt: TGTGCCTGGAGTGTTCAGGGGAAGGATCAGCCCCAGCATTTT
cdr3_aa: CAWSVQGKDQPQHF

d_call: NA
cdr3_length: 15
v_call: TRBV11-1
clone_size: NA
j_call: TRBJ2-6
cdr3_nt: TGTGCCAGCAGCCCAGGGACTTCTGGGGCCAACGTCCTGACTTTC
cdr3_aa: CASSPGTSGANVLTF

d_call: NA
cdr3_length: 13
v_call: TRBV27
clone_size: NA
j_call: TRBJ1-1
cdr3_nt: TGTGCCAGCCGGCTAGTTGGGAACACTGAAGCTTTCTTT
cdr3_aa: CASRLVGNTEAFF

d_call: TRBD2
cdr3_length: 14
v_call: TRBV10-3
clone_size: NA
j_call: TRBJ2-5
cdr3_nt: TGTGCCACTGCCCAGCGGGGGGCTCAAGAGACCCAGTACTTC
cdr3_aa: CATAQRGAQETQYF

d_call: TRBD1
cdr3_length: 15
v_call: TRBV2
clone_size: NA
j_call: TRBJ2-1
cdr3_nt: TGTGCCAGCAGTGATGTGGACAGGGTCAACAATGAGCAGTTCTTC
cdr3_aa: CASSDVDRVNNEQFF

d_call: NA
cdr3_length: 15
v_call: TRBV5-1
clone_size: once
j_call: TRBJ1-2
cdr3_nt: TGCGCCAGCAGCTTGTACTGGGCAGGCCAGGATGGCTACACCTTC
cdr3_aa: CASSLYWAGQDGYTF

d_call: TRBD1
cdr3_length: 15
v_call: TRBV6-1
clone_size: once
j_call: TRBJ1-3
cdr3_nt: TGTGCCAGCAGTGATCAGGGGGCGCTTGGAAACACCATATATTTT
cdr3_aa: CASSDQGALGNTIYF

d_call: TRBD1
cdr3_length: 17
v_call: TRBV7-8
clone_size: NA
j_call: TRBJ2-3
cdr3_nt: TGTGCCAGCAGAAATCTCCGGGACAGCCACGGCACAGATACGCAGTATTTT
cdr3_aa: CASRNLRDSHGTDTQYF

d_call: NA
cdr3_length: 13
v_call: TRBV7-9
clone_size: NA
j_call: TRBJ1-4
cdr3_nt: TGTGCTTCGATCAGTCCACCTAATGAAAAACTGTTTTTT
cdr3_aa: CASISPPNEKLFF

d_call: TRBD1
cdr3_length: 11
v_call: TRBV7-9
clone_size: NA
j_call: TRBJ1-4
cdr3_nt: TGTGCCAGCAGCCCAGGGACAGAACTGTTTTTT
cdr3_aa: CASSPGTELFF

d_call: NA
cdr3_length: 15
v_call: TRBV28
clone_size: few
j_call: TRBJ1-5
cdr3_nt: TGTGCCAGCAGTTTAGGGGGGTGGGACCATCAGCCCCAGCATTTT
cdr3_aa: CASSLGGWDHQPQHF

d_call: NA
cdr3_length: 12
v_call: TRBV6-6
clone_size: NA
j_call: TRBJ1-3
cdr3_nt: TGTGCCAGCAGTCACGGGGGAAACACCATATATTTT
cdr3_aa: CASSHGGNTIYF

d_call: TRBD1
cdr3_length: 16
v_call: TRBV7-9
clone_size: once
j_call: TRBJ2-1
cdr3_nt: TGTGCCAGCAGAAAAGTCGGGACAGGGGGGTACAATGAGCAGTTCTTC
cdr3_aa: CASRKVGTGGYNEQFF

d_call: NA
cdr3_length: 15
v_call: TRBV10-2
clone_size: NA
j_call: TRBJ1-4
cdr3_nt: TGCGCCAGCAGTGGGGCTGTGACAAGTAATGAAAAACTGTTTTTT
cdr3_aa: CASSGAVTSNEKLFF

d_call: NA
cdr3_length: 16
v_call: TRBV18
clone_size: NA
j_call: TRBJ1-1
cdr3_nt: TGTGCCAGCTCACCAGGGAGTGGCAGAATGAACACTGAAGCTTTCTTT
cdr3_aa: CASSPGSGRMNTEAFF

d_call: NA
cdr3_length: 15
v_call: TRBV5-1
clone_size: NA
j_call: TRBJ2-5
cdr3_nt: TGCGCCAGCAGCTTGGAATCAGGGTGGGTAGAGACCCAGTACTTC
cdr3_aa: CASSLESGWVETQYF

d_call: TRBD1
cdr3_length: 17
v_call: TRBV27
clone_size: NA
j_call: TRBJ2-2
cdr3_nt: TGTGCCAGCAGTTCCGATTGGGGACAGCCGAACACCGGGGAGCTGTTTTTT
cdr3_aa: CASSSDWGQPNTGELFF

d_call: NA
cdr3_length: 11
v_call: TRBV4-1
clone_size: once
j_call: TRBJ1-3
cdr3_nt: TGCGCCAGCAGCCAAGGGGCAGGGGTATATTTT
cdr3_aa: CASSQGAGVYF

d_call: TRBD2
cdr3_length: 15
v_call: TRBV5-1
clone_size: NA
j_call: TRBJ2-7
cdr3_nt: TGCGCCAGCAGCATAGCGGGGGGTCCGACCTACGAGCAGTACTTC
cdr3_aa: CASSIAGGPTYEQYF

d_call: TRBD1
cdr3_length: 15
v_call: TRBV2
clone_size: few
j_call: TRBJ1-5
cdr3_nt: TGTGCCAGCAGACCGACAGGGACGAAAAGTTTGTCCCAGCATTTT
cdr3_aa: CASRPTGTKSLSQHF